What follows is one T cell receptor beta chain and its context. This specimen belongs to a study of OX40 agonist ivuxolimab in advanced cancers. Study context: Each patient was given ivuxolimab into a vein every 2 weeks, at 0.01 to 10 mg/kg. Three patients got partial responses; one had hepatocellular carcinoma and two had cutaneous melanoma.

Germline V gene sequence: CDR1 MNHNY, CDR2 SVGAGI (reference sequence). The CDR3 extends over 12 amino acids. V lost 6 bases, J lost 2 bases, and 8 bases lay in between. Autoimmune disease history or systemic immunosuppression meant exclusion. The study sampled blood at baseline, cycle 4 day 1, and cycle 7 day 1. Only in-frame clones appear in the TCRdb table, and some are missing; sequencing was by immunoSEQ multiplex PCR. The table has about 54,000 clones, approximately 84% seen once; the top ten hold 1.2%. The receptor comes from an adult with an advanced solid tumor such as melanoma, head and neck, liver or kidney cancer. The V call is TRBV6-6, the J call TRBJ2-7; no reliable D call. The sequencing used CD4+ or CD8+ T cells sorted from blood, collected in a trial of the OX40 agonist ivuxolimab. The CDR3 region is CASRDRAYEQYF. The CDR3, as DNA: TGTGCCAGCAGGGATAGGGCCTACGAGCAGTACTTC.